Below, 22 T cell receptor beta chains from the same sample are listed, as sequenced in a study of shared clonotypes between healthy human individuals. Repertoires were generated with immunoSEQ multiplex PCR, while TCRdb's copy carries only in-frame clones and drops some. The sample records over 1.4 million clones, around 97% being singletons. The sequencing input was naive CD4+ T cells sorted from blood. Subset denoted: CD45RA+ positively selected. Receptor source: a man aged 25 to 40 in good health.

The CDR3 is CASSSQGGRANYEQYF. CDR3 DNA: TGTGCCAGCAGCTCCCAGGGGGGGCGCGCTAATTACGAGCAGTACTTC. This chain links TRBV5-4 with TRBJ2-7, with D perhaps given as TRBD1 or TRBD2 (7 bases each). The CDR3 contains 16 residues. Germline assignment: CDR1 SGHNT and CDR2 YYREEE (reference sequence). Trimming cost V 3 bases and J 4 bases, with 20 bases left between them.

This chain joins TRBV11-2 and TRBJ2-1; D uncertain. Germline V gene data show CDR1 as SGHAT and CDR2 as FQNNGV. With 7 bases removed from V and 1 base from J, the gap between germline ends came to 11 bases. This CDR3 is built from 14 residues. This CDR3 reads CASTNIRSYNEQFF. CDR3 nucleotides: TGTGCCAGCACGAATATAAGGTCCTACAATGAGCAGTTCTTC. Using reference TRBV11-2 and TRBJ2-1 for the parts outside the CDR3, the full variable domain is EAGVAQSPRYKIIEKRQSVAFWCNPISGHATLYWYQQILGQGPKLLIQFQNNGVVDDSQLPKDRFSAERLKGVDSTLKIQPAKLEDSAVYLCASTNIRSYNEQFFGPGTRLTVL.

The chain carries TRBV6-1 and TRBJ2-1; 11 nucleotides match TRBD2. J lost 2 bases, V lost 3 bases, and 6 bases had no gene match. The germline CDR1 and CDR2 sequences are MNHNS and SASEGT. The CDR3 has 17 residues. CDR3 in DNA: TGTGCCAGCAGTGAGACGATACTAGCGGGAGCCTACAATGAGCAGTTCTTC. Amino acid sequence: CASSETILAGAYNEQFF.

V is TRBV27 and J is TRBJ1-5; D not resolved. Germline-derived CDR1 and CDR2 are MNHEY and SMNVEV (reference sequence). This CDR3 has 14 residues. V was shortened by 6 bases and J by 2 bases, with 11 bases between the two germline ends. CDR3 sequence (DNA): TGTGCCAGCAGACAGTACGGGGGCAATCAGCCCCAGCATTTT. It is translated as CASRQYGGNQPQHF.

This clone was observed once. The V call is TRBV9, the J call TRBJ1-1; unclear D gene. There are 13 residues in the CDR3. The germline V and J ends were trimmed by 5 bases and 5 bases, with 13 bases remaining between them. Germline loops: CDR1 SGDLS, CDR2 YYNGEE. CDR3 in DNA: TGTGCCAGCAGTGCCGCCTGGGAAACTGAAGCTTTCTTT. Translation gives CASSAAWETEAFF.

This clone was counted a single time. The rearrangement joins TRBV5-1 to TRBJ2-3; 12 bases match TRBD2. The CDR3 runs to 16 residues. J was trimmed by 4 bases and V by 5 bases; bases with no gene match: 8. Per germline, CDR1 SGHRS and CDR2 YFSETQ. The CDR3: CASSSGLAGWSDTQYF. CDR3 DNA sequence: TGCGCCAGCAGTTCAGGACTAGCGGGATGGTCAGATACGCAGTATTTT.

The J gene is TRBJ2-1, the V gene TRBV7-3; TRBD2 matches 7 bases. The trim removed 5 bases at V and 5 bases at J, leaving 12 bases unmatched. Germline-derived CDR1 and CDR2 are SGHTA and FQGTGA. This CDR3 has 16 residues. The CDR3 loop is CASSLIAGSLNNEQFF. CDR3 nucleotide sequence: TGTGCCAGCAGCCTTATAGCGGGTTCTCTAAACAATGAGCAGTTCTTC.

The chain couples TRBV29-1 to TRBJ2-4; D is ambiguous. The CDR3 is 13 amino acids. The V end was cut by 7 bases, the J end by 1 base, with 11 bases between. From germline, CDR1 is SQVTM and CDR2 ANQGSEA. This CDR3 reads CSAANGAKNIQYF. Here the CDR3 DNA reads TGCAGCGCCGCAAACGGGGCCAAAAACATTCAGTACTTC.

CDR3: CATSRPTHPDFLREQYF. The CDR3 bases are TGTGCCACCAGCAGACCTACTCACCCGGACTTCCTCCGGGAGCAGTACTTC. The V and J genes are TRBV15 and TRBJ2-7, with a possible D match to TRBD2 (5 bases). The CDR3 contains 17 residues. Germline CDR1 and CDR2: LNHNV and YYDKDF (reference sequence). The V gene lost 2 bases and the J gene lost 7 bases, with 24 bases spanning the gap.

The rearrangement uses TRBV7-2 and TRBJ2-2, with D uncertain. This CDR3 spans 15 amino acids. Germline-derived CDR1 and CDR2 are SGHTA and FQGNSA. The V end was cut by 5 bases, the J end by 4 bases, with 14 bases between. CDR3 bases: TGTGCCAGCAGCCGCTACAGTAATCCCACCGGGGAGCTGTTTTTT. It codes for CASSRYSNPTGELFF.

The chain carries TRBV25-1 and TRBJ1-3; D ambiguous. The CDR3 is 15 residues long. Deletions cut 8 bases from V and 0 bases from J, with 14 bases between. Germline lookup yields CDR1 MGHDK and CDR2 SYGVNS. For the CDR3, the DNA is TGTGCCAGCGGAGGCCGAGGGCCCTCTGGAAACACCATATATTTT. It encodes CASGGRGPSGNTIYF. The whole variable domain, filled in from reference TRBV25-1 and TRBJ1-3, reads EADIYQTPRYLVIGTGKKITLECSQTMGHDKMYWYQQDPGMELHLIHYSYGVNSTEKGDLSSESTVSRIRTEHFPLTLESARPSHTSQYLCASGGRGPSGNTIYFGEGSWLTVV.

The chain uses TRBV15 and TRBJ2-3, with D possibly TRBD1 on 5 matching bases. V lost 10 bases, J lost 4 bases, and 15 bases lay in between. This CDR3 spans 13 amino acids. The germline CDR1 and CDR2 sequences are LNHNV and YYDKDF (reference sequence). Here the CDR3 DNA reads TGTGCCATCAGGGCCGCGGACCCAGATACGCAGTATTTT. Amino acid sequence: CAIRAADPDTQYF.

The chain joins TRBV5-1 to TRBJ2-3, with TRBD2 matching 9 bases. Germline V gives CDR1 SGHRS, CDR2 YFSETQ. This CDR3 contains 17 residues. With V trimmed by 3 bases and J by 0 bases, 8 bases remained unmatched. CDR3 nucleotides: TGCGCCAGCAGCTCCGGGACTAGCATGGGGAGCACAGATACGCAGTATTTT. It translates to CASSSGTSMGSTDTQYF.

The chain is built from TRBV27 and TRBJ2-7, with 11 bases fitting TRBD2. Trimming removed 1 base from V and 2 bases from J; junction bases left unmatched: 13. The germline gives CDR1 MNHEY, CDR2 SMNVEV (reference sequence). The CDR3 contains 19 residues. The CDR3, as DNA: TGTGCCAGCAGTTTATTTGGGCAAACAGGGACTAGCGGTCCCTACGAGCAGTACTTC. It is translated as CASSLFGQTGTSGPYEQYF.

This chain connects TRBV2 to TRBJ2-7; either TRBD1 or TRBD2 may supply D (5 bases each). V was clipped by 5 bases and J by 0 bases, with 11 bases between them. The germline V gene has CDR1 SNHLY and CDR2 FYNNEI. The CDR3 totals 14 residues. The CDR3 bases are TGTGCCAGCAGTAACCCAGGGACCTCCTACGAGCAGTACTTC. It is translated as CASSNPGTSYEQYF.

This clone was seen only once. This rearrangement joins TRBV2 to TRBJ2-2; D is unclear. This CDR3 has 14 residues. V was shortened by 9 bases and J by 4 bases, with 15 bases between the two germline ends. Germline V lookup: CDR1 SNHLY, CDR2 FYNNEI. The DNA of the CDR3 is TGTGCCAGTAGGTCAGGCTCGACCACCGGGGAGCTGTTTTTT. Translated, it gives CASRSGSTTGELFF.

The J gene is TRBJ2-1, the V gene TRBV29-1, with D unclear. The length of the CDR3 is 11 residues. Germline V gene sequence: CDR1 SQVTM, CDR2 ANQGSEA. Trimming took 4 bases from V and 15 from J, leaving 16 bases between them. Here the CDR3 DNA reads TGCAGCGTTGTAAGGGATCCGGTATTGTTCTTC. Translated: CSVVRDPVLFF.

This clone was observed once. J is TRBJ2-6 and V is TRBV10-3, with 9 bases aligning to TRBD1. CDR1 is ENHRY, CDR2 SYGVKD, per germline. The CDR3 spans 17 residues. V lost 9 bases, J lost 0 bases, and 9 bases stayed unmatched. For the CDR3, the DNA is TGTGCCATGAGGGGGACAGGGAACCTCTCTGGGGCCAACGTCCTGACTTTC. It encodes CAMRGTGNLSGANVLTF.

J is TRBJ2-1 and V is TRBV2, with 10 bases fitting TRBD2. The CDR3 runs to 18 residues. Germline V gene sequence: CDR1 SNHLY, CDR2 FYNNEI. V lost 4 bases and J lost 4; bases outside the gene matches: 13. CDR3 in amino acids: CASSAVGAGGGTYNEQFF. The CDR3 nucleotides read TGTGCCAGCAGTGCGGTGGGAGCGGGAGGGGGGACTTACAATGAGCAGTTCTTC. The full variable domain, with the rest looked up from reference TRBV2 and TRBJ2-1, is EPEVTQTPSHQVTQMGQEVILRCVPISNHLYFYWYRQILGQKVEFLVSFYNNEISEKSEIFDDQFSVERPDGSNFTLKIRSTKLEDSAMYFCASSAVGAGGGTYNEQFFGPGTRLTVL.

The chain joins TRBV27 to TRBJ2-3; D possibly corresponds to TRBD2 (6 bases). V was clipped by 5 bases and J by 1 base, with 16 bases between them. The germline CDR1 and CDR2 sequences are MNHEY and SMNVEV (reference sequence). This CDR3 is 16 amino acids long. CDR3 sequence reads: CASSTIGRAGTDTQYF. The CDR3 DNA is TGTGCCAGCAGTACAATCGGGAGAGCTGGCACAGATACGCAGTATTTT.

This clone was counted only a few times. The same CDR3 arises from other DNA sequences in this sample as well. The chain links TRBV28 to TRBJ1-1; the match to TRBD1 covers 8 bases. Germline V lookup: CDR1 MDHEN, CDR2 SYDVKM. The CDR3 covers 14 residues. Losses at the gene ends were 3 bases for V and 0 bases for J; bases not matched to a gene: 0. The CDR3 DNA reads as TGTGCCAGCAGTTTGGACAGGGTGAACACTGAAGCTTTCTTT. Its translation is CASSLDRVNTEAFF.

The chain is built from TRBV5-1 and TRBJ2-1; 14 bases agree with TRBD2. This CDR3 region has 19 residues. Germline V gene data show CDR1 as SGHRS and CDR2 as YFSETQ. Losses at the gene ends were 4 bases for V and 6 bases for J; bases not matched to a gene: 15. As DNA, the CDR3 is TGCGCCAGCAGCCGGATACGCGCTACCGGGACTAGCGGGAGCAATGAGCAGTTCTTC. Its protein is CASSRIRATGTSGSNEQFF.